A selection of T cell receptor beta chains follows, all from one sample in a study of cytomegalovirus exposure and HLA in healthy donors. Assay: immunoSEQ multiplex PCR; the TCRdb copy retains only in-frame clones and omits some. The table lists 100,000 to 150,000 clones, around 78% of them singletons. Sequencing was carried out using PBMCs. The receptors originated from a man aged 60 to 75 in good health and CMV-seropositive. Each CDR3 is given without its conserved first and last residue.

V gene	CDR3 length	CDR3 protein
TRBV7-8	15	ASSFLTGRSLNTEAF
TRBV28	13	ASSSGTGGIYEQY
TRBV28	11	ASTRYKSDGYT
TRBV12-5	12	ASGTGGKDQPQH
TRBV5-1	13	ASSFTGKGTGELF
TRBV5-5	18	ASSLDPVRLAGGWGYEQY
TRBV4-1	16	ASSQDQSGGILTDEQY
TRBV11-2	14	ASSTRLTQGGDGYT
TRBV5-1	12	ASSPVGQGYEQY
TRBV18	10	ASSPAYTEAF
TRBV30	12	AWSTGTGQETQY
TRBV5-4	13	ASRPQGGSNQPQH
TRBV5-5	12	ASSLAGLNSPLH
TRBV7-3	12	ASSYDRDTGELF
TRBV6-6	11	ASSYTGNTEAF
TRBV4-1	15	ASSQGLAGGSTDTQY
TRBV28	13	ASSLFGGRQGKLF
TRBV7-3	13	ASSPSGGAIDTQY
TRBV19	12	ASSSGNLGNTIY
TRBV5-1	13	ASSPTRAGGETQY
TRBV7-9	11	ASSLGGHNEQF
TRBV5-5	13	ASSSRGLLTGELF
TRBV19	12	ASSIAAGRHEQY
TRBV9	13	ASSVSGQGEDTQY
TRBV5-4	12	ASSWEPWDTEAF